The next 16 T cell receptor beta chains were all read from a single sample in a study of early T cells in non-severe SARS-CoV-2 infection. Using its own MiXCR run on the 5' RACE reads, TCRdb lists one record per CDR3 protein. The sample has roughly 66,000 distinct CDR3 sequences; 9.1% are singletons. Sequencing was done on a sample of whole blood. The source is an adult who was a healthcare worker with PCR-confirmed SARS-CoV-2 infection or an uninfected control (not recorded which).

This clonotype has a count of ten or more. The chain recombines TRBV4-2 with TRBJ2-7; 10 bases line up with TRBD2. CDR1 LGHNA and CDR2 YNFKEQ come from the germline V gene. V lost 0 bases and J lost 2; bases outside the gene matches: 4. There are 16 residues in the CDR3. The CDR3 here is CASSQDWTSGAYEQYF. The CDR3 region has the DNA TGTGCCAGCAGCCAAGACTGGACTAGCGGTGCCTACGAGCAGTACTTC.

In this sample, this clonotype turned up a few times. The V gene is TRBV20-1, the J gene TRBJ2-5; weak D call: TRBD2 (6 bases). This CDR3 contains 13 residues. Germline loops: CDR1 DFQATT, CDR2 SNEGSKA (reference sequence). The ends were cut back, 6 bases at V and 5 bases at J, with 16 bases in the middle. The CDR3 region is CSANSRGKETQYF. CDR3 nucleotides: TGCAGTGCCAACTCACGGGGGAAGGAGACCCAGTACTTC.

This clonotype was seen only a few times. V gene TRBV6-6 combines with J gene TRBJ2-7; tentatively, D is TRBD1 (5 bases). Looked up from germline, CDR1 is MNHNY and CDR2 is SVGAGI (reference sequence). V was clipped by 2 bases and J by 5 bases, with 19 bases between them. The CDR3 sequence is 16 residues long. The CDR3 DNA reads TGTGCCAGCAGTTACCCCAGGGAAAGGGTCCCGGACGAGCAGTACTTC. Amino acids: CASSYPRERVPDEQYF.

This clonotype has ten or more counts. The genes are TRBV5-1 and TRBJ2-7; unclear D gene. Trimming removed 2 bases at V and 5 bases at J, with 11 bases between. This CDR3 spans 13 amino acids. Germline V CDR1 and CDR2: SGHRS, YFSETQ. The DNA of the CDR3 is TGCGCCAGCAGCTTCCAGGTCGGCGACGAGCAGTACTTC. Its translation: CASSFQVGDEQYF. Together with reference TRBV5-1 and TRBJ2-7, the CDR3 gives the full variable domain: KAGVTQTPRYLIKTRGQQVTLSCSPISGHRSVSWYQQTPGQGLQFLFEYFSETQRNKGNFPGRFSGRQFSNSRSEMNVSTLELGDSALYLCASSFQVGDEQYFGPGTRLTVT.

The chain joins TRBV6-1 to TRBJ2-3; TRBD2 aligns across 8 bases. The CDR3 contains 14 residues. CDR1 and CDR2 from the germline V gene are MNHNS and SASEGT. With V trimmed by 4 bases and J by 2 bases, 2 bases remained unmatched. CDR3 amino acids: CASSVSGTTDTQYF. CDR3 in DNA: TGTGCCAGCAGTGTTAGCGGGACCACAGATACGCAGTATTTT.

The rearrangement joins TRBV12-3 or TRBV12-4 to TRBJ2-4; D might be TRBD1 (5 bases). This CDR3 has 13 amino acids. V dropped 5 bases and J dropped 6 bases, with 11 bases sitting between them. CDR3 bases: TGTGCCAGCAGTGCAGGACATGGAAACATTCAGTACTTC. It specifies CASSAGHGNIQYF.

The sample holds a few counts of this clonotype. This sequence joins TRBV29-1 and TRBJ1-1; 11 bases match TRBD1. The CDR3 sequence is 15 residues long. Trimming at V came to 6 bases and at J to 1 base, leaving 7 bases not matched to a gene. CDR1 and CDR2 (germline): SQVTM, ANQGSEA. The CDR3 nucleotides read TGCAGCGTGGGACAGGGGGTTTGGACGAACACTGAAGCTTTCTTT. It translates to CSVGQGVWTNTEAFF.

The sample holds many counts of this clonotype. V gene TRBV7-3 combines with J gene TRBJ2-2, with TRBD1 matching 7 bases. The CDR3 length is 16 residues. Germline V gene data show CDR1 as SGHTA and CDR2 as FQGTGA. Losses at the gene ends were 4 bases for V and 1 base for J; bases not matched to a gene: 6. CDR3 nucleotide sequence: TGTGCCAGCAGCTCATCGGGACAGCAGAACACCGGGGAGCTGTTTTTT. Its protein is CASSSSGQQNTGELFF.

This chain uses TRBV2 with TRBJ2-3; the match to TRBD2 covers 13 bases. There are 16 residues in the CDR3. Trimming cost V 3 bases and J 2 bases; bases outside gene matches: 2. Germline values: CDR1 SNHLY, CDR2 FYNNEI. The CDR3 nucleotides are TGTGCCAGCAGTGACGGACTAGCGGGAGCCACAGATACGCAGTATTTT. Protein product: CASSDGLAGATDTQYF.

The rearrangement uses TRBV4-1 and TRBJ2-3; possibly TRBD1 for D (6 bases). This CDR3 region has 16 residues. V shed 0 bases and J shed 5 bases, with 15 bases lying between them. The germline V gene encodes CDR1 MGHRA and CDR2 YSYEKL. CDR3 coding DNA: TGCGCCAGCAGCCAAGATCAGGGGATACAAGGAGATACGCAGTATTTT. Protein sequence: CASSQDQGIQGDTQYF.

At least ten counts were recorded for this clonotype. The CDR3 DNA reads TGTGCCAGCAGTTACTTGGGGTATAGCAATCAGCCCCAGCATTTT. This translates into CASSYLGYSNQPQHF. This chain uses TRBV6-2 or TRBV6-3 with TRBJ1-5; D not resolved. The V end was cut by 1 base, the J end by 0 bases, with 7 bases between. The CDR3 spans 15 residues. The germline V gene has CDR1 MNHEY and CDR2 SVGEGT.

A few counts support this clonotype. V is TRBV6-5 and J is TRBJ2-1, with TRBD2 matching 10 bases. The CDR3 contains 17 residues. The germline V gene has CDR1 MNHEY and CDR2 SVGAGI. V lost 0 bases and J lost 7; bases outside the gene matches: 9. In DNA form, the CDR3 reads TGTGCCAGCAGTTACTCGATGGTCCTAGCGGGGGAGAATGAGCAGTTCTTC. Its translation: CASSYSMVLAGENEQFF.

This clonotype was picked up many times. The rearrangement uses TRBV19 and TRBJ2-2, with TRBD2 identical over 9 bases. The CDR3 spans 20 residues. Trimming at V came to 1 base and at J to 0 bases, leaving 12 bases not matched to a gene. The germline V gene has CDR1 LNHDA and CDR2 SQIVND (reference sequence). For the CDR3, the DNA is TGTGCCAGTAGTATAGCCGTGGGTAGCGGGAGAGGACCGAACACCGGGGAGCTGTTTTTT. It codes for CASSIAVGSGRGPNTGELFF.

This clonotype showed up many times. The V gene is TRBV7-9, the J gene TRBJ2-2; no reliable D call. The CDR3 sequence is 13 residues long. Germline CDR1 SEHNR, CDR2 FQNEAQ (reference sequence). Trimming shortened V by 4 bases and J by 5 bases, and 8 bases separated the two germline ends. The CDR3 is CASSYDGTGELFF. In DNA form, the CDR3 reads TGTGCCAGCAGCTATGACGGGACCGGGGAGCTGTTTTTT.

The sample holds a few counts of this clonotype. The chain has TRBV20-1 and TRBJ2-1; D is perhaps TRBD1 or TRBD2 (6 bases each). The germline V and J ends were trimmed by 6 bases and 4 bases, with 10 bases remaining between them. Germline V gives CDR1 DFQATT, CDR2 SNEGSKA (reference sequence). The CDR3 consists of 12 residues. CDR3 DNA: TGCAGTGCAGGGGGGAGGTACAATGAGCAGTTCTTC. Protein: CSAGGRYNEQFF.

Many counts were recorded for this clonotype. This chain uses TRBV7-8 with TRBJ1-1, with D unresolved. Trimming stripped 6 bases from V and 1 base from J, with 9 bases between. Germline CDR1 and CDR2: SGHVS and FQNEAQ. CDR3 size: 13 residues. The CDR3 nucleotides are TGTGCCAGCAGTGGGGTTACGAACACTGAAGCTTTCTTT. This translates into CASSGVTNTEAFF.